This entry is about one TCR beta chain. These data originate in a study of blood T cell repertoires in COVID-19. The overall study: Italy, Spain and the United States were the sources of the convalescent and acute COVID-19 samples. Nucleic acid was either cDNA or gDNA, and it came from T cells, B-cell-depleted T cells, or PBMCs.

Original processing methods: From reference gene primer amplification, estimates of nucleated cell counts were derived. Profiling relied on immunoSEQ multiplex PCR, and the TCRdb table lists in-frame clones only, not all of them. V and J calls plus clone size are reproduced from that table; the DNA served to infer D and trimming. This table holds 150,000 to 200,000 clones, roughly 85% found once. The germline CDR1 and CDR2 sequences are LGHDT and YNNKEL (reference sequence). The V gene end was trimmed by 1 base and the J gene end by 6 bases; junction bases not matched to a gene: 3. The CDR3 extends over 14 amino acids.

The rearrangement uses TRBV3-1 (or the pseudogene TRBV3-2) and TRBJ1-1, with TRBD1 matching over 9 bases. Sequencing input: peripheral blood. The source is a woman younger than 45 with acute or convalescent COVID-19. In nucleotides, the CDR3 is TGTGCCAGCAGCCAAGGGACAGGGGTAGCTGAAGCTTTCTTT. This encodes CASSQGTGVAEAFF.